The 26 T cell receptor beta chains given below trace back to one sample, sequenced in a study of cytomegalovirus exposure and HLA in healthy donors. PCR used 60 Vbeta primers and 13 Jbeta primers. Measured with immunoSEQ multiplex PCR; TCRdb has only the in-frame clones, and not every one. Its listing shows 45,000 to 70,000 clones. The sequenced sample consisted of PBMCs. The receptors originated from a woman between 45 and 65 years old in good health and CMV-seropositive.

The chain joins TRBV28 to TRBJ2-1, with 13 bases matching TRBD2. Looked up from germline, CDR1 is MDHEN and CDR2 is SYDVKM. Trimming removed 7 bases from V and 7 bases from J; junction bases left unmatched: 10. This CDR3 has 16 residues. The CDR3 region is CASTLWTSGSRNEQFF. In nucleotides, the CDR3 is TGTGCCAGCACCCTATGGACTAGCGGGAGTCGGAATGAGCAGTTCTTC.

By frequency, this clone registers medium-sized. The rearrangement joins TRBV27 to TRBJ1-1; maybe TRBD1 (6 bases). There are 15 residues in the CDR3. Germline V gene lookup returns CDR1 MNHEY and CDR2 SMNVEV (reference sequence). With 5 bases removed from V and 4 bases from J, the gap between germline ends came to 17 bases. The chain's CDR3 is CASSPGGRGATEAFF. For the CDR3, the DNA is TGTGCCAGCAGTCCCGGTGGCAGGGGTGCCACTGAAGCTTTCTTT.

The V and J genes are TRBV11-2 and TRBJ1-3; D is unclear. This CDR3 comprises 15 residues. The V end was cut by 0 bases, the J end by 1 base, with 7 bases between. Germline V gene lookup returns CDR1 SGHAT and CDR2 FQNNGV. CDR3 in amino acids: CASSLDRSSGNTIYF. The CDR3, as DNA: TGTGCCAGCAGCTTAGATCGTAGTTCTGGAAACACCATATATTTT.

V and J are TRBV28 and TRBJ1-2; no reliable D call. The CDR3 contains 15 residues. In germline, CDR1 is MDHEN, CDR2 SYDVKM. Trimming stripped 3 bases from V and 0 bases from J, with 11 bases between. CDR3 loop: CASSFTGSANYGYTF. DNA of the CDR3: TGTGCCAGCAGTTTTACCGGGTCGGCTAACTATGGCTACACCTTC.

The chain joins TRBV18 to TRBJ2-7; 8 nucleotides match TRBD1. V shed 3 bases, J shed 5 bases, and the junction held 6 bases outside the gene matches. The CDR3 consists of 14 residues. Germline V gene data show CDR1 as KGHSH and CDR2 as LQKENI. CDR3 region: CASSPRTGINEQYF. CDR3 coding DNA: TGTGCCAGCTCACCGCGGACAGGGATCAACGAGCAGTACTTC.

This chain uses TRBV29-1 with TRBJ1-5, with 8 bases identical to TRBD1. The germline V gene has CDR1 SQVTM and CDR2 ANQGSEA. Losses at the gene ends were 6 bases for V and 6 bases for J; bases not matched to a gene: 7. The CDR3 loop spans 13 amino acids. The CDR3 nucleotides are TGCAGCGTAATGGACAGGGTGGGTCAGCCCCAGCATTTT. As protein: CSVMDRVGQPQHF.

The chain recombines TRBV18 with TRBJ2-3; TRBD2 matches at 11 bases. Losses at the gene ends were 11 bases for V and 2 bases for J; bases not matched to a gene: 3. The CDR3 runs to 13 residues. Germline CDR1 and CDR2: KGHSH and LQKENI. The CDR3 DNA reads as TGTGCCGGGGGACTAGCGGTCACAGATACGCAGTATTTT. Protein sequence: CAGGLAVTDTQYF.

V and J are TRBV19 and TRBJ1-1, with D uncertain. Germline CDR1 and CDR2: LNHDA and SQIVND (reference sequence). The V gene lost 2 bases and the J gene lost 5 bases, with 15 bases spanning the gap. This CDR3 comprises 15 residues. As DNA, the CDR3 is TGTGCCAGTAGTATAATCAGGAGGAGAATGACTGAAGCTTTCTTT. Protein sequence: CASSIIRRRMTEAFF.

The chain recombines TRBV11-2 with TRBJ2-1; 10 nucleotides match TRBD2. The germline V gene encodes CDR1 SGHAT and CDR2 FQNNGV. This CDR3 contains 17 residues. After removal of 0 bases from V and 8 bases from J, the junction contained 10 bases not matched to a gene. CDR3 DNA sequence: TGTGCCAGCAGCTTAGACCCAGGGACTAGCGTGGGGCATGAGCAGTTCTTC. This gives the protein CASSLDPGTSVGHEQFF.

The V call is TRBV10-3, the J call TRBJ2-1, with TRBD1 as a possible D gene (6 bases). Trimming stripped 8 bases from V and 5 bases from J, with 7 bases between. Germline CDR1 is ENHRY and CDR2 is SYGVKD. The CDR3 loop spans 11 amino acids. The CDR3 DNA follows: TGTGCCATCGGACAGCACAATGAGCAGTTCTTC. This encodes CAIGQHNEQFF.

This chain uses TRBV6-5 with TRBJ1-2, with 10 positions matching TRBD1. The CDR3 spans 13 residues. V lost 5 bases, J lost 5 bases, and 2 bases stayed unmatched. Germline CDR1 and CDR2: MNHEY and SVGAGI. The CDR3 nucleotides are TGTGCCAGCAGTAGACAGGGGGCATATGGCTACACCTTC. Its protein is CASSRQGAYGYTF.

The CDR3 sequence: CASSGLVSYEQYF. Written as DNA, the CDR3 is TGTGCCAGCAGCGGACTAGTCTCCTACGAGCAGTACTTC. The J gene is TRBJ2-7, the V gene TRBV2; 7 bases fit TRBD2. Unmatched junction bases numbered 2, after V lost 6 bases and J lost 0 bases. Germline V CDR1 and CDR2: SNHLY, FYNNEI. This CDR3 is 13 amino acids long.

On this clone itself: This same CDR3 is encoded by further DNA sequences in the sample. The chain joins TRBV18 to TRBJ2-3; 7 bases agree with TRBD2. This CDR3 has 13 residues. V was clipped by 4 bases and J by 6 bases; unmatched bases: 4. Germline loops: CDR1 KGHSH, CDR2 LQKENI. This CDR3 is CASSQGGKDTQYF. CDR3 DNA: TGTGCCAGCTCACAGGGAGGGAAGGATACGCAGTATTTT. Full variable domain (outside the CDR3, taken from reference TRBV18 and TRBJ2-3): NAGVMQNPRHLVRRRGQEARLRCSPMKGHSHVYWYRQLPEEGLKFMVYLQKENIIDESGMPKERFSAEFPKEGPSILRIQQVVRGDSAAYFCASSQGGKDTQYFGPGTRLTVL.

The CDR3 nucleotides read TGTGCCAGCAGTGGGTACAACCCCTACGAGCAGTACTTC. Protein product: CASSGYNPYEQYF. The J gene is TRBJ2-7, the V gene TRBV2; D remains unclear. The V and J ends lost 4 bases and 2 bases respectively, with 9 bases between them. Germline V lookup: CDR1 SNHLY, CDR2 FYNNEI. The CDR3 totals 13 residues.

The J gene is TRBJ1-3, the V gene TRBV6-5; no firm D call. V was clipped by 10 bases and J by 2 bases, with 15 bases between them. CDR3 length equals 14 residues. Germline V gene data show CDR1 as MNHEY and CDR2 as SVGAGI. The CDR3: CATFRGSPGNTIYF. The DNA for the CDR3 is TGTGCCACCTTCCGCGGATCCCCTGGAAACACCATATATTTT.

This chain joins TRBV27 and TRBJ1-4; no clear D gene. The CDR3 length is 15 residues. Trimming removed 5 bases from V and 4 bases from J, with 14 bases in between. Germline assignment: CDR1 MNHEY and CDR2 SMNVEV (reference sequence). CDR3 loop: CASSTRHGRNEKLFF. In DNA, the CDR3 is TGTGCCAGCAGTACGAGACACGGTCGTAATGAAAAACTGTTTTTT.

The chain joins TRBV7-7 to TRBJ2-2; maybe TRBD2 (6 bases). Trimming took off 7 bases at V and 0 bases at J, with 12 bases between the two ends. The CDR3 loop spans 15 amino acids. Germline values: CDR1 SSHAT, CDR2 FNYEAQ (reference sequence). The CDR3, as DNA: TGTGCCAGCACCACTCGGGGGACGAACACCGGGGAGCTGTTTTTT. It codes for CASTTRGTNTGELFF.

This rearrangement joins TRBV25-1 to TRBJ2-2, with 9 bases lining up with TRBD1. Unmatched junction bases numbered 7, after V lost 4 bases and J lost 7 bases. In germline, CDR1 is MGHDK, CDR2 SYGVNS. The CDR3 has 15 amino acids. CDR3 sequence (DNA): TGTGCCAGCAGTGCCCGGACAGGGGCTAACGGGGAGCTGTTTTTT. This encodes CASSARTGANGELFF.

This chain links TRBV6-4 with TRBJ1-2; TRBD1 matches at 10 bases. The V gene end was trimmed by 3 bases and the J gene end by 7 bases; junction bases not matched to a gene: 5. The CDR3 sequence is 14 residues long. Germline lookup yields CDR1 MRHNA and CDR2 SNTAGT. CDR3 DNA: TGTGCCAGCAGTGAACCGGGACAGGGGATTGGCTACACCTTC. This gives the protein CASSEPGQGIGYTF.

V is TRBV28 and J is TRBJ1-1; D might be TRBD1 (6 bases). Germline V lookup: CDR1 MDHEN, CDR2 SYDVKM. The CDR3 is made up of 15 amino acids. V shed 4 bases and J shed 0 bases, with 12 bases lying between them. The CDR3 nucleotides are TGTGCCAGCAGTTCGAGGACAGTCGTGAACACTGAAGCTTTCTTT. Protein sequence: CASSSRTVVNTEAFF.

The CDR3 region has the DNA TGTGCCAGCAGTCCCCCGGGACTAGCGGGAGTGGGGGAGACCCAGTACTTC. This codes for CASSPPGLAGVGETQYF. The chain employs TRBV7-6 and TRBJ2-5; TRBD2 matches at 14 bases. Germline V gives CDR1 SGHVS, CDR2 FNYEAQ. The CDR3 runs to 17 residues. After removal of 6 bases from V and 5 bases from J, the junction contained 11 bases not matched to a gene.

The rearrangement joins TRBV28 to TRBJ2-1; 10 bases agree with TRBD2. J gave up 9 bases and V 5 bases, and 10 bases lay outside the gene matches. CDR1 and CDR2 (germline): MDHEN, SYDVKM. The CDR3 sequence is 15 residues long. The CDR3 loop is CASSGLAGELVEQFF. CDR3 in DNA: TGTGCCAGCAGTGGTCTAGCGGGAGAATTGGTTGAGCAGTTCTTC. The full variable domain, in which reference TRBV28 and TRBJ2-1 provide the parts outside the CDR3, is DVKVTQSSRYLVKRTGEKVFLECVQDMDHENMFWYRQDPGLGLRLIYFSYDVKMKEKGDIPEGYSVSREKKERFSLILESASTNQTSMYLCASSGLAGELVEQFFGPGTRLTVL.

The chain uses TRBV2 and TRBJ1-1, with a tentative D call TRBD1 (6 bases). The CDR3 is 13 amino acids. V was shortened by 3 bases and J by 7 bases, with 12 bases between the two germline ends. The germline V gene has CDR1 SNHLY and CDR2 FYNNEI. CDR3 DNA sequence: TGTGCCAGCAGTGATAACAGGGACGGTGAAGCTTTCTTT. This sequence encodes CASSDNRDGEAFF.

The V call is TRBV18, the J call TRBJ2-7; weak D call: TRBD1 (6 bases). There are 14 residues in the CDR3. V was clipped by 1 base and J by 2 bases, with 9 bases between them. Germline CDR1 is KGHSH and CDR2 is LQKENI. CDR3 DNA sequence: TGTGCCAGCTCACCACGGCGGACAGCCTACGAGCAGTACTTC. It is translated as CASSPRRTAYEQYF.

This chain uses TRBV30 with TRBJ2-5; 7 positions match TRBD1. V dropped 2 bases and J dropped 2; count of bases not matched to a gene: 11. The CDR3 contains 16 residues. The germline gives CDR1 GTSNPN, CDR2 SVGIG (reference sequence). CDR3 loop: CAWSSHDREVQETQYF. The CDR3 nucleotides are TGTGCCTGGAGTTCCCACGACAGGGAAGTTCAAGAGACCCAGTACTTC.

The CDR3 protein is CASSLDRDLSNQPQHF. As DNA, the CDR3 is TGTGCCAGCAGCCTGGACAGGGATTTAAGCAATCAGCCCCAGCATTTT. The chain couples TRBV7-2 to TRBJ1-5, with 8 nucleotides matching TRBD1. This CDR3 is built from 16 residues. The V segment lost 5 bases and the J segment 1 base; nucleotides outside the gene matches: 7. From germline, CDR1 is SGHTA and CDR2 FQGNSA.